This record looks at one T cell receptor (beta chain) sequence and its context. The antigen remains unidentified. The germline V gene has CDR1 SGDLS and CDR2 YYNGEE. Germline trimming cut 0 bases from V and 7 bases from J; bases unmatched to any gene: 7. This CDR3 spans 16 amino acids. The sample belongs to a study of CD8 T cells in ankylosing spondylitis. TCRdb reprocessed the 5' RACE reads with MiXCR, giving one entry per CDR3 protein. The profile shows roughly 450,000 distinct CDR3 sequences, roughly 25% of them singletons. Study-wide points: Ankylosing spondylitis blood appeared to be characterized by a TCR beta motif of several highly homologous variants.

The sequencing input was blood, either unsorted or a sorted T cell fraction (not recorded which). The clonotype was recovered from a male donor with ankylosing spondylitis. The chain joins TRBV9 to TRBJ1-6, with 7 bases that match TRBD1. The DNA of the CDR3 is TGTGCCAGCAGCGTAGCTACCGGGACAGAGAATTCACCCCTCCACTTT. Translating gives CASSVATGTENSPLHF. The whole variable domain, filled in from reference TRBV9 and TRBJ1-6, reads DSGVTQTPKHLITATGQRVTLRCSPRSGDLSVYWYQQSLDQGLQFLIQYYNGEERAKGNILERFSAQQFPDLHSELNLSSLELGDSALYFCASSVATGTENSPLHFGNGTRLTVT.